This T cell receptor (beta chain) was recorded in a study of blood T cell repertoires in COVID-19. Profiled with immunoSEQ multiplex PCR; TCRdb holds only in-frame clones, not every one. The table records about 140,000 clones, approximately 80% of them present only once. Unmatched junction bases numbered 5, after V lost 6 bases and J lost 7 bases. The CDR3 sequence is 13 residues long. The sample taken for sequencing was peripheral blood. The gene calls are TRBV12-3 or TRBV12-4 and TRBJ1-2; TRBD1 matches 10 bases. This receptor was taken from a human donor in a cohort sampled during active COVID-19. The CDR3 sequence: CASSLTGGLGYTF. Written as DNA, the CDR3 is TGTGCCAGCAGCCTGACAGGGGGCCTTGGCTACACCTTC.